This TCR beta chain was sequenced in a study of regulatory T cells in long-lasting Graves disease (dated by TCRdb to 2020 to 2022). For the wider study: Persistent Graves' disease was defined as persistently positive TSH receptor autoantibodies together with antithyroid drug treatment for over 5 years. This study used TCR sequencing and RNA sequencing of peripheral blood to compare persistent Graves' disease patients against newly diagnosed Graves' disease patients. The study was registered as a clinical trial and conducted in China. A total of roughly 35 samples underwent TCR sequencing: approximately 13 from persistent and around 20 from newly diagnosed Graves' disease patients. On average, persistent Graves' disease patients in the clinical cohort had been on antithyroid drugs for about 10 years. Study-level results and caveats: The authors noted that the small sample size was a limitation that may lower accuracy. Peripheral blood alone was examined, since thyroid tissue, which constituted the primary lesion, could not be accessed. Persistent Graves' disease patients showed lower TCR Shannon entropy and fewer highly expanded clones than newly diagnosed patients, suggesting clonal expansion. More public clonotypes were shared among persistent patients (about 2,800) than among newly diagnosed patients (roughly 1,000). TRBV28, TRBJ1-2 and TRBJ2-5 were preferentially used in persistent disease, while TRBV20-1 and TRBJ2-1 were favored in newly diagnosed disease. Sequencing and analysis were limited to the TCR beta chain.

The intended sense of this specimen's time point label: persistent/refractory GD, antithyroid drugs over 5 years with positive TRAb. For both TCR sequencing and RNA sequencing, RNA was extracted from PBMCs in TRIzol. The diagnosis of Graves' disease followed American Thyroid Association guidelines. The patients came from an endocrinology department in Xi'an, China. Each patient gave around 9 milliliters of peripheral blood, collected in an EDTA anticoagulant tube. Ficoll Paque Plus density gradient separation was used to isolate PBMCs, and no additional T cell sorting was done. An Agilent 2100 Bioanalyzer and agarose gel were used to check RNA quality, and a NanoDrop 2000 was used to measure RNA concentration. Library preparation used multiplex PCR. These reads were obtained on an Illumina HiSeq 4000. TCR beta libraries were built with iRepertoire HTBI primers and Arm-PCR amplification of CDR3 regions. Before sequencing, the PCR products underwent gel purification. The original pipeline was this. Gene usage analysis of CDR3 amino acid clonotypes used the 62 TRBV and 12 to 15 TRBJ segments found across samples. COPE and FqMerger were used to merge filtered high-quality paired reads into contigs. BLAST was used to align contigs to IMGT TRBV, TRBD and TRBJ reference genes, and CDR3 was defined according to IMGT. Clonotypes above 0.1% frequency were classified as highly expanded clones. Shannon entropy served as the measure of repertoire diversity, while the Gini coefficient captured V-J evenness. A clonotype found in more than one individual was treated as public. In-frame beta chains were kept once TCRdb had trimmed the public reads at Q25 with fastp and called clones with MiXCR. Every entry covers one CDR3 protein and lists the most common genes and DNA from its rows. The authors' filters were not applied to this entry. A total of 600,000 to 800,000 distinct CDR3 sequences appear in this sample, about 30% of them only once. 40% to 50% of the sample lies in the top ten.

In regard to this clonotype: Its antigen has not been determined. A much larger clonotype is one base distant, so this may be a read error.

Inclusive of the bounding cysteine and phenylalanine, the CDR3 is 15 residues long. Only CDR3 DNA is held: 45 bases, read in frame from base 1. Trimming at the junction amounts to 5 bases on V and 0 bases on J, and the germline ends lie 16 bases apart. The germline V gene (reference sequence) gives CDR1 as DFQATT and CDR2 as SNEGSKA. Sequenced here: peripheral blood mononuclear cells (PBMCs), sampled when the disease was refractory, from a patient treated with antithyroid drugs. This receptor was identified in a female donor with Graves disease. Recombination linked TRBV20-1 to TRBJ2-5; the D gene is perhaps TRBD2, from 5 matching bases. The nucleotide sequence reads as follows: TGCAGTGCTGGAGCTAGCCCAGTGGACCAAGAGACCCAGTACTTC. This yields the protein CSAGASPVDQETQYF.